Following are 7 T cell receptor beta chains from one sample sequenced in a study of molecular identifiers for immune sequencing clone quantification. TCRdb reanalysed the PCR reads using MiXCR and keeps one entry per CDR3 protein. Found here are a few hundred thousand distinct CDR3 sequences, about 21% of them singletons; the top ten hold 0.7% to 0.95%. The source material was naive CD8+ T cells from blood, with Jurkat cell RNA spiked in. This sample's subset: FACS-sorted CD8+CD4-CCR7+CD45RA+ naive T cells. These receptors were taken from a human donor in good health. Some libraries in this study had Jurkat cell RNA spiked in.

This clonotype has at least ten counts. The chain recombines TRBV4-3 with TRBJ1-5; D is undetermined. Trimming removed 0 bases at V and 4 bases at J, with 10 bases between. CDR1 and CDR2 (germline): LGHNA, YSLEER. This CDR3 has 15 amino acids. The CDR3 is CASSQDLADNQPQHF. The DNA of the CDR3 is TGCGCCAGCAGCCAAGATTTGGCAGATAATCAGCCCCAGCATTTT.

This clonotype was detected only a few times. The rearrangement uses TRBV5-3 and TRBJ2-2, with D possibly TRBD1 on 6 matching bases. TRBV5-3 has ORF status, its function being uncertain. This CDR3 is 17 amino acids long. V was trimmed by 8 bases and J by 1 base, leaving 21 bases between them. DNA for the CDR3: TGTGCCAGCAGCAAACTTCATGTGGGACAGAACACCGGGGAGCTGTTTTTT. The encoded protein is CASSKLHVGQNTGELFF.

V and J are TRBV13 and TRBJ2-7, with D hard to call. The CDR3 length is 14 residues. The germline CDR1 and CDR2 sequences are PRHDT and FYEKMQ (reference sequence). The V and J ends lost 2 bases and 3 bases respectively, with 11 bases between them. CDR3 DNA sequence: TGTGCCAGCAGCTTAATGGACGAGGACTACGAGCAGTACTTC. This sequence encodes CASSLMDEDYEQYF.

This clonotype was counted a few times. V gene TRBV7-9 combines with J gene TRBJ2-6, with 8 bases aligning to TRBD1. This CDR3 has 17 residues. Trimming took 0 bases from V and 3 from J; bases not matched to a gene: 4. Germline values: CDR1 SEHNR, CDR2 FQNEAQ (reference sequence). CDR3 sequence (DNA): TGTGCCAGCAGCTTAGCTCCCAGGGGGCTTGGGGCCAACGTCCTGACTTTC. It encodes CASSLAPRGLGANVLTF.

The chain combines TRBV7-9 with TRBJ1-6, with D unresolved. Trimming removed 2 bases at V and 11 bases at J, with 16 bases between. CDR3 length: 15 residues. Germline V gives CDR1 SEHNR, CDR2 FQNEAQ (reference sequence). The CDR3 nucleotides read TGTGCCAGCAGCTTACTTGTCTCAAAGGGAGCACCCCTCCACTTT. It specifies CASSLLVSKGAPLHF.

This clonotype was recorded only once. The chain joins TRBV13 to TRBJ2-2, with D possibly TRBD2 on 5 matching bases. Germline CDR1 PRHDT, CDR2 FYEKMQ (reference sequence). V was shortened by 1 base and J by 6 bases, with 15 bases between the two germline ends. This CDR3 contains 16 residues. The CDR3 reads CASSLALAGWSGELFF. CDR3 in DNA: TGTGCCAGCAGCTTAGCCCTAGCTGGGTGGTCCGGGGAGCTGTTTTTT. The variable domain in full, completed from reference TRBV13 and TRBJ2-2, reads AAGVIQSPRHLIKEKRETATLKCYPIPRHDTVYWYQQGPGQDPQFLISFYEKMQSDKGSIPDRFSAQQFSDYHSELNMSSLELGDSALYFCASSLALAGWSGELFFGEGSRLTVL.

This clonotype was picked up a small number of times. V gene TRBV27 combines with J gene TRBJ2-3; TRBD1 might be the D (6 bases). From germline, CDR1 is MNHEY and CDR2 SMNVEV (reference sequence). CDR3 length: 16 amino acids. Trimming took 1 base from V and 2 from J, leaving 13 bases between them. CDR3 region: CASSLFPGAFTDTQYF. CDR3 DNA: TGTGCCAGCAGTTTATTCCCAGGGGCGTTCACAGATACGCAGTATTTT.